Listed below are T cell receptor beta chains from one sample, sequenced in a study of human thymus T cells. The protocol was immunoSEQ multiplex PCR, while the TCRdb copy is restricted to in-frame clones and leaves out a portion. This table has about 130,000 clones, around 96% appearing once. The specimen was thymus tissue. The receptors were gathered from a boy under two years old with a congenital heart defect but otherwise immunologically healthy. CDR3s include the opening cysteine and the closing phenylalanine or tryptophan. A D gene is named only where the DNA matches it firmly. Size values are once, few and many counts, or a class for expanded clones, and some rows have none.

TGTGCCTGCACCGGAGACCAACGAAACTATGGCTACACCTTC	CACTGDQRNYGYTF	-	TRBV30	TRBJ1-2	once
TGTGCCATCAGTGAGTCGGCGGACTACGAGCAGTACTTC	CAISESADYEQYF	-	TRBV10-3	TRBJ2-7	-
TGCGCCAGCAGCGCCCCGCTAGCGGGGGGGATCATCAATGAGCAGTTCTTC	CASSAPLAGGIINEQFF	TRBD2	TRBV5-1	TRBJ2-1	-
TGTGCCAGCAGCCTAACAGGGGTAGGGTCCTACGAGCAGTACTTC	CASSLTGVGSYEQYF	TRBD1	TRBV7-2	TRBJ2-7	-
TGCGCCAGCAGAAAAAGAGTCAGCGGGGCCCCCAATGAGCAGTTCTTC	CASRKRVSGAPNEQFF	TRBD2	TRBV4-1	TRBJ2-1	-
TGTGCCATCAGACTCACAGGGGGAGAAGGCTACACCTTC	CAIRLTGGEGYTF	TRBD1	TRBV10-3	TRBJ1-2	-
TGCGCCAGCAGTCCGACCCGACAGGGGAACACTGAAGCTTTCTTT	CASSPTRQGNTEAFF	TRBD1	TRBV4-1	TRBJ1-1	-
TGTGCCAGCTCACACCCACGGGGGGCCTCACTAGGGGAGCTGTTTTTT	CASSHPRGASLGELFF	-	TRBV18	TRBJ2-2	-
TGTGCCAGCAGCTTAAAAGGAAACACCGGGGAGCTGTTTTTT	CASSLKGNTGELFF	-	TRBV5-5	TRBJ2-2	-
TGTGCCAGCAGTTTAGGGCCAAGGACAGGTAGTGGCTACACCTTC	CASSLGPRTGSGYTF	TRBD1	TRBV27	TRBJ1-2	-
TGTGCCAGTAGCGGGGGGGCCAGTAATGAGCAGTTCTTC	CASSGGASNEQFF	TRBD2	TRBV19	TRBJ2-1	-
TGTGCCACCAGCCTTATGAACACTGAAGCTTTCTTT	CATSLMNTEAFF	-	TRBV15	TRBJ1-1	-
TGTGCCAGCAGCCGCAGTATGGCCGCCGACTCCTACGAGCAGTACTTC	CASSRSMAADSYEQYF	-	TRBV4-2	TRBJ2-7	-
TGCGCCAGCAGCTTGGCCCCTCCCGGACAGGTCGCTTCACCCCTCCACTTT	CASSLAPPGQVASPLHF	TRBD1	TRBV5-1	TRBJ1-6	-
TGTGCCAGCAAGAGGCTCGGGACTAGGAGCAATGAGCAGTTCTTC	CASKRLGTRSNEQFF	TRBD2	TRBV6-1	TRBJ2-1	few
TGTGCCAGCACTGAGGGGAGCTCCTATAATTCACCCCTCCACTTT	CASTEGSSYNSPLHF	-	TRBV7-9	TRBJ1-6	-
TGTGCCAGCAGCCCAAGGGCCCGGAAGAAAGCTTTCTTT	CASSPRARKKAFF	-	TRBV11-3	TRBJ1-1	-
TGCGCCAGCAGCTTGGAACCTTTAGCGGGGGGGCAGTACTTC	CASSLEPLAGGQYF	TRBD2	TRBV5-1	TRBJ2-7	-
TGTGCCAGCAGCCTACGGGACGTCTCCTACGAGCAGTACTTC	CASSLRDVSYEQYF	-	TRBV9	TRBJ2-7	-
TGTGCCAGCAGCCGTACTAGCGGGGGGGCCGGGTGGACAGATACGCAGTATTTT	CASSRTSGGAGWTDTQYF	TRBD2	TRBV2	TRBJ2-3	-
TGCGCCAGCAGGGGATACAGGGCCACCGGGGAGCTGTTTTTT	CASRGYRATGELFF	-	TRBV10-2	TRBJ2-2	-
TGTGCCAGCAGCTTTCCTCCCGGGGTTAATGCAGAGAGGACCACTGAAGCTTTCTTT	CASSFPPGVNAERTTEAFF	-	TRBV5-4	TRBJ1-1	-
TGTGCCAGCAGTTTAGAATGGTGGACAGATACGCAGTATTTT	CASSLEWWTDTQYF	-	TRBV28	TRBJ2-3	-
TGTGCCAGCAGTTTTGGGAAAGCCGGGACTAGCACAGATACGCAGTATTTT	CASSFGKAGTSTDTQYF	-	TRBV27	TRBJ2-3	-
TGTGCCAGCAGCTTGGACGGCGGGGGGGCCGAGCCTGAGCAGTTCTTC	CASSLDGGGAEPEQFF	TRBD2	TRBV5-6	TRBJ2-1	-
TGTGCCAGCAGCCCGACGACGATAGCGGACTACAATGAGCAGTTCTTC	CASSPTTIADYNEQFF	-	TRBV7-2	TRBJ2-1	-
TGTGCCAGCAGTTTCCCCAGGGACAGGAATTCACCCCTCCACTTT	CASSFPRDRNSPLHF	TRBD1	TRBV27	TRBJ1-6	-
TGCGCCAGCAGAAAGACAGAGTTAACCGGGGAGCTGTTTTTT	CASRKTELTGELFF	-	TRBV5-1	TRBJ2-2	-
TGCGCCAGCAGCCAAGAGGGGGCCAAACGGGGCTATGGCTACACCTTC	CASSQEGAKRGYGYTF	-	TRBV4-3	TRBJ1-2	-
TGTGCCAGCAGCTTGAGGACAGGGCCCCAAGAGACCCAGTACTTC	CASSLRTGPQETQYF	TRBD1	TRBV7-2	TRBJ2-5	-
TGCAGCGTCCTGACAGGGCGGAGCAATGAGCAGTTCTTC	CSVLTGRSNEQFF	TRBD1	TRBV29-1	TRBJ2-1	once